The 21 T cell receptor beta chains given below trace back to one sample, sequenced in a study of cytomegalovirus exposure and HLA in healthy donors. The PCR had 60 Vbeta and 13 Jbeta primers. Assay used: immunoSEQ multiplex PCR; TCRdb lists only in-frame clones, some missing. The repertoire holds approximately 90,000 clones, roughly 8.2% seen once, with about 2.3% in the top ten. Sequencing was performed on PBMCs. These receptors all come from a man in his forties or fifties in good health and CMV-seronegative.

The V and J genes are TRBV5-1 and TRBJ2-1; 11 positions agree with TRBD2. With V trimmed by 4 bases and J by 6 bases, 6 bases remained unmatched. Germline V gives CDR1 SGHRS, CDR2 YFSETQ. This CDR3 is built from 15 residues. The CDR3: CASSVGLAGLNEQFF. CDR3 nucleotide sequence: TGCGCCAGCAGCGTCGGACTAGCGGGTCTCAATGAGCAGTTCTTC.

This clone was found once. The chain uses TRBV11-2 and TRBJ2-2; D perhaps matches TRBD1 (6 bases). CDR1 is SGHAT and CDR2 is FQNNGV in the germline V gene. This CDR3 has 16 residues. Trimming removed 5 bases from V and 6 bases from J, with 19 bases in between. The CDR3 bases are TGTGCCAGCAGCCATAACCTAGGGGGAAGTTCCGGGGAGCTGTTTTTT. It encodes CASSHNLGGSSGELFF.

This clone was seen repeatedly, ten times or more. The chain couples TRBV7-2 to TRBJ2-7, with D possibly TRBD2 on 5 matching bases. V was trimmed by 5 bases and J by 3 bases, leaving 14 bases between them. Germline CDR1 and CDR2: SGHTA and FQGNSA. This CDR3 region has 14 residues. The CDR3 loop reads CASSPPGAGYEQYF. The DNA of the CDR3 is TGTGCCAGCAGCCCACCAGGCGCGGGCTACGAGCAGTACTTC. The full variable domain, with the rest looked up from reference TRBV7-2 and TRBJ2-7, is GAGVSQSPSNKVTEKGKDVELRCDPISGHTALYWYRQSLGQGLEFLIYFQGNSAPDKSGLPSDRFSAERTGGSVSTLTIQRTQQEDSAVYLCASSPPGAGYEQYFGPGTRLTVT.

This chain links TRBV6-1 with TRBJ2-1; D is unresolved. Germline V CDR1 and CDR2: MNHNS, SASEGT. Between the trimmed V and J ends, which lost 7 bases and 5 bases, there was a span of 12 bases. The CDR3 is 13 residues long. The CDR3 DNA reads as TGTGCCAGCACTTGGGCTCTTCACAATGAGCAGTTCTTC. Translation: CASTWALHNEQFF.

CDR3 residues: CASSPGDSYEQYF. The CDR3 DNA reads as TGTGCCAGCAGTCCCGGGGACTCCTACGAGCAGTACTTC. The V call is TRBV27, the J call TRBJ2-7; D possibly corresponds to TRBD2 (5 bases). Trimming took 5 bases from V and 0 from J, leaving 8 bases between them. This CDR3 region has 13 residues. From germline, CDR1 is MNHEY and CDR2 SMNVEV (reference sequence).

The sample holds a few counts of this clone. V and J are TRBV6-1 and TRBJ2-5; 9 bases are shared with TRBD2. The CDR3 contains 13 residues. Germline V lookup: CDR1 MNHNS, CDR2 SASEGT. V shed 7 bases and J 3 bases; nucleotides not matched to a gene: 3. The CDR3 nucleotides are TGTGCCAGCACCGGGACTAGCAAAGAGACCCAGTACTTC. This encodes CASTGTSKETQYF.

The CDR3 loop is CATSSLLTGEMNTEAFF. The CDR3 coding sequence is TGTGCCACCAGCAGCCTTCTAACAGGGGAAATGAACACTGAAGCTTTCTTT. V and J are TRBV15 and TRBJ1-1; 7 nucleotides line up with TRBD1. Trimming removed 3 bases from V and 0 bases from J; junction bases left unmatched: 10. The CDR3 has 17 residues. Germline lookup yields CDR1 LNHNV and CDR2 YYDKDF (reference sequence). Combining the CDR3 with reference TRBV15 and TRBJ1-1 gives the whole variable domain DAMVIQNPRYQVTQFGKPVTLSCSQTLNHNVMYWYQQKSSQAPKLLFHYYDKDFNNEADTPDNFQSRRPNTSFCFLDIRSPGLGDTAMYLCATSSLLTGEMNTEAFFGQGTRLTVV.

V is TRBV7-6 and J is TRBJ1-3; TRBD1 aligns across 7 bases. The CDR3 consists of 21 residues. With V trimmed by 4 bases and J by 0 bases, 21 bases remained unmatched. Germline V gene lookup returns CDR1 SGHVS and CDR2 FNYEAQ. The CDR3 protein is CASSSRAGTEAFVSSGNTIYF. The CDR3 region has the DNA TGTGCCAGCAGCTCAAGGGCCGGGACAGAGGCATTCGTAAGCTCTGGAAACACCATATATTTT.

The sample holds a few counts of this clone. The chain employs TRBV9 and TRBJ2-7, with D perhaps TRBD1 (5 bases). The CDR3 runs 14 residues. Germline CDR1 is SGDLS and CDR2 is YYNGEE. The ends were cut back, 3 bases at V and 0 bases at J, with 10 bases in the middle. The CDR3 nucleotides read TGTGCCAGCAGCGAGACAGAGAGCTCCTACGAGCAGTACTTC. It is translated as CASSETESSYEQYF.

This chain links TRBV7-8 with TRBJ2-7, with 10 positions matching TRBD1. Germline CDR1 SGHVS, CDR2 FQNEAQ. The CDR3 is 17 amino acids. J lost 9 bases, V lost 4 bases, and 18 bases had no gene match. Here the CDR3 reads CASSSTPGDRGARRQYF. As DNA, the CDR3 is TGTGCCAGCAGCTCCACTCCGGGGGACAGGGGAGCAAGGAGGCAGTACTTC.

This rearrangement joins TRBV9 to TRBJ2-7; 8 nucleotides match TRBD2. This CDR3 has 16 amino acids. CDR1 and CDR2 from the germline V gene are SGDLS and YYNGEE. J was trimmed by 5 bases and V by 0 bases; bases with no gene match: 10. This CDR3 reads CASSVGSGGRRDEQYF. DNA for the CDR3: TGTGCCAGCAGCGTAGGGAGCGGGGGCCGTCGGGACGAGCAGTACTTC.

This clone was detected a few times. This rearrangement joins TRBV5-6 to TRBJ2-7; D remains ambiguous. Trimming stripped 0 bases from V and 4 bases from J, with 11 bases between. Germline CDR1 is SGHDT and CDR2 is YYEEEE. This CDR3 has 14 amino acids. The chain's CDR3 is CASSLGAAKYEQYF. CDR3 DNA: TGTGCCAGCAGCTTGGGGGCAGCCAAGTACGAGCAGTACTTC.

The V gene is TRBV28, the J gene TRBJ1-2, with D tentatively TRBD1 (6 bases). Per the germline V gene, CDR1 is MDHEN and CDR2 is SYDVKM. Trimming left V 8 bases short and J 2 bases short, with 9 bases between. The CDR3 runs to 12 residues. As DNA, the CDR3 is TGTGCCAGCCTCGGACAGAACTATGGCTACACCTTC. Residues: CASLGQNYGYTF.

There are a few counts of this clone. The chain joins TRBV6-5 to TRBJ2-3; TRBD2 aligns across 13 bases. V lost 4 bases and J lost 3; bases outside the gene matches: 4. Germline V gene sequence: CDR1 MNHEY, CDR2 SVGAGI. The CDR3 is 16 residues long. The CDR3 region is CASSLGLAGKTDTQYF. CDR3 DNA: TGTGCCAGCAGTTTGGGACTAGCGGGAAAAACAGATACGCAGTATTTT.

This clone was seen a handful of times. J is TRBJ2-7 and V is TRBV7-9; unclear D gene. The V and J ends lost 2 bases and 2 bases respectively, with 7 bases between them. The germline CDR1 and CDR2 sequences are SEHNR and FQNEAQ (reference sequence). This CDR3 region has 13 residues. The CDR3, as DNA: TGTGCCAGCAGCTTAAATATCCCCTACGAGCAGTACTTC. Amino acids: CASSLNIPYEQYF.

The chain couples TRBV15 to TRBJ1-5; D is possibly TRBD1 (6 bases). Germline lookup yields CDR1 LNHNV and CDR2 YYDKDF (reference sequence). This CDR3 spans 17 amino acids. V was cut by 2 bases and J by 2 bases, with 16 bases left in between. CDR3 loop: CATSRPQGTMGNQPQHF. CDR3 nucleotides: TGTGCCACCAGCAGACCTCAGGGGACTATGGGCAATCAGCCCCAGCATTTT.

This clone showed up many times. The chain employs TRBV7-9 and TRBJ2-5; 8 bases are shared with TRBD1. The J segment lost 3 bases and the V segment lost 5 bases, leaving 5 bases of the junction unmatched. The CDR3 consists of 14 residues. Germline assignment: CDR1 SEHNR and CDR2 FQNEAQ (reference sequence). In DNA form, the CDR3 reads TGTGCCAGCAGCAAGGGACAGGAGGAAGAGACCCAGTACTTC. Amino acids: CASSKGQEEETQYF.

This clone was found a few times. The chain uses TRBV6-5 and TRBJ2-7, with 9 positions matching TRBD2. From germline, CDR1 is MNHEY and CDR2 SVGAGI. V was clipped by 8 bases and J by 2 bases; unmatched bases: 7. The CDR3 covers 14 residues. CDR3 loop: CASSGTSNTYEQYF. CDR3 DNA: TGTGCCAGCTCCGGGACTAGCAATACCTACGAGCAGTACTTC.

This clone has more than one count but fewer than ten. The chain has TRBV6-5 and TRBJ1-3, with a possible D match to TRBD1 (6 bases). Trimming shortened V by 6 bases and J by 5 bases, and 14 bases separated the two germline ends. CDR1 MNHEY and CDR2 SVGAGI come from the germline V gene. CDR3 length equals 14 residues. The CDR3 loop is CASSPRGIRNTIYF. The CDR3 nucleotides read TGTGCCAGCAGCCCGAGGGGGATACGAAACACCATATATTTT.

Only a few counts were recorded for this clone. The genes are TRBV6-5 and TRBJ2-5; tentative D call: TRBD1 (6 bases). This CDR3 contains 14 residues. Trimming removed 5 bases at V and 2 bases at J, with 12 bases between. Germline loops: CDR1 MNHEY, CDR2 SVGAGI. The CDR3: CASSRGRGQETQYF. The CDR3 region has the DNA TGTGCCAGCAGTCGAGGCAGGGGACAAGAGACCCAGTACTTC.

This clone has only a few counts. The gene calls are TRBV5-1 and TRBJ2-7; a weak D match, TRBD1 (6 bases). The ends were cut back, 3 bases at V and 0 bases at J, with 13 bases in the middle. The CDR3 runs 15 residues. Germline V gene data show CDR1 as SGHRS and CDR2 as YFSETQ. As DNA, the CDR3 is TGCGCCAGCAGCTCCACAGGGTTAAGCTCCTACGAGCAGTACTTC. Protein product: CASSSTGLSSYEQYF.